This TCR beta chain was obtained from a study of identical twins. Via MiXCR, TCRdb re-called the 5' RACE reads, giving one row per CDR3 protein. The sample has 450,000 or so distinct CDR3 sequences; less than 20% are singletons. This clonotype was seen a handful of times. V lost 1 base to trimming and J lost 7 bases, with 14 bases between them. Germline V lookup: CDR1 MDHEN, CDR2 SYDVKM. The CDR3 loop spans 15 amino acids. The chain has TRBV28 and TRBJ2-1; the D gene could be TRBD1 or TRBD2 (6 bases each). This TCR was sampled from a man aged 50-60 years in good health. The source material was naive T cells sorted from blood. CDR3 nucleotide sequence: TGTGCCAGCAGTTTATTGGGGGCCGGAGGGAATGAGCAGTTCTTC. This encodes CASSLLGAGGNEQFF.